This T cell receptor (beta chain) was sequenced in a study of T cells in placental villitis. Background on the whole study: Placental TCR-beta repertoires were compared across villitis of unknown etiology, gestational-age-matched unaffected controls, and infectious villitis in order to test an allograft-versus-infection hypothesis.

As for this clone: The antigen it recognizes is unknown. A read error may account for a junction end that differs from germline.

Five infectious villitis placentae were included, four with confirmed cytomegalovirus and one with Toxoplasma gondii, and were not matched to other groups. The mothers in the infectious villitis group were younger, carried smaller fetuses, and either delivered preterm or experienced intrauterine demise in two cases. Placentae were collected after delivery and underwent gross and histological evaluation before archival tissue selection. Five 10-micron scrolls were cut from each FFPE block, and DNA was isolated using the AllPrep DNA/RNA FFPE Tissue kit. NanoDrop was used to check DNA concentration and purity, while a Bioanalyzer was used to assess RNA quality. Findings and caveats that apply to the study as a whole: Sequencing bulk tissue made it impossible to distinguish helper, regulatory or cytotoxic T cells or to tell maternal from fetal T cells, and the approach excluded gamma-delta receptors. Paraffin blocks contained small amounts of decidua, so some captured T cells, especially in controls, may have been decidual rather than villous infiltrates. CMV-specific clone frequencies were lower in villitis of unknown etiology than in infectious CMV cases (approximately 0.001 vs 0.011), and villitis of unknown etiology did not differ from controls on this measure.

The immunoSEQ v4 bias-controlled multiplex PCR assay, performed blinded to group allocation, was used to amplify TCR-beta CDR3 regions from genomic DNA. Reference gene primers were added alongside TCR-beta primers to estimate nucleated cell and T cell quantities per sample. Sequencing of the libraries was performed on an Illumina MiSeq with a 100-cycle paired-end protocol. In the authors' own workflow: In the immunoSEQ Analyzer software, diversity and richness were calculated, with richness measured by iChao1 and clonality based on Pielou evenness and Shannon diversity on a 0-1 scale where a higher value means less diversity. CDR3 amino acid sequences together with their V/J genes were searched in VDJdb for CMV, EBV and influenza A specificities using confidence 3 and substitution 2. The Morisita-Horn index was used to measure TCR-beta amino acid clonotype overlap among the villitis of unknown etiology, infectious villitis and control repertoires. Not all clones reach the TCRdb copy of this immuneACCESS table, which keeps in-frame sequences only. Checked studies attribute under half of the gap to unresolved V genes and leave the rest unexplained. The D gene and trimming were derived from the DNA, and the V and J assignments and clone size from that table. Recorded for this sample are 3,000 to 4,000 clones; approximately 68% of them occurred a single time. Of the sample, around a sixth falls within the top ten clones.

From the cysteine through the phenylalanine, the CDR3 covers 13 amino acids. This entry keeps only the CDR3 DNA: 39 bases, framed from base 1. CDR1 and CDR2, looked up from the germline V gene, are ENHRY and SYGVKD. The rearranged segments are TRBV10-3 and TRBJ2-4, and TRBD2 aligns with 13 junction nucleotides. Material: placental tissue containing maternal and fetal cells. The receptor comes from a human patient with infectious villitis; the placental T cells may come from both mother and fetus. The nucleotides read TGTGCCATCAGTGGGACTAGCGGGGGAAGGAACCGCTTC. This translates into CAISGTSGGRNRF.